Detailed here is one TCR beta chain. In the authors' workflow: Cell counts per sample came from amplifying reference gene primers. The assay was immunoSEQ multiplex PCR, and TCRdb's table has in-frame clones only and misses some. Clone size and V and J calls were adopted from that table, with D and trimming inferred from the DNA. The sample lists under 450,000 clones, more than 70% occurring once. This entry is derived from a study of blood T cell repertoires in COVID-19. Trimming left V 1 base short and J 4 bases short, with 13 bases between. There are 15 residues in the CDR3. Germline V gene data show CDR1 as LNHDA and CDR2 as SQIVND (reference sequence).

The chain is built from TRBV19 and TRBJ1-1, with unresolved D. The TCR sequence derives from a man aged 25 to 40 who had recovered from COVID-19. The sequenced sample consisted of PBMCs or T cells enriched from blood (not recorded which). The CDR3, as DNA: TGTGCCAGTAGTATAGGCAGTTTTGGTGGCACTGAAGCTTTCTTT. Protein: CASSIGSFGGTEAFF.